This T cell receptor (beta chain) is drawn from a study of blood T cell repertoires in COVID-19. Study-level background: Whether acute or convalescent, the COVID-19 samples came from the United States, Italy and Spain.

In this sample, this clone turned up once. This CDR3 has 12 residues. The V and J ends lost 7 bases and 4 bases respectively, with 10 bases between them. Repertoires were generated with immunoSEQ multiplex PCR, while TCRdb's copy carries only in-frame clones and drops some. The sample lists fewer than 15,000 clones, over 75% occurring once. This TCR was recovered from a man older than 75 with acute or convalescent COVID-19. Input material: peripheral blood. The chain links TRBV12-3 or TRBV12-4 to TRBJ1-2, with D uncertain. The CDR3 here is CASTRGSYGYTF. For the CDR3, the DNA is TGTGCCAGCACCCGAGGGAGCTATGGCTACACCTTC.